A selection of T cell receptor beta chains follows, all from one sample in a study of CD8 T cells in ankylosing spondylitis. TCRdb redid the calling of the 5' RACE reads with MiXCR, one entry per CDR3 protein. Of a few hundred thousand distinct CDR3 sequences detected, 20% to 25% appear once; the ten largest clones hold about an eighth. Sequencing input: blood, either unsorted or a sorted T cell fraction (not recorded which). The source of these receptors is a male donor with ankylosing spondylitis or in good health (not recorded which). Both conserved end residues are trimmed from each CDR3.

TRBJ1-4 TRBV3-1 ASSRPGTGEEKLF
TRBJ1-1 TRBV29-1 SVPVGYLNTEAF
TRBJ2-3 TRBV20-1 SAWDFSNTDTQY
TRBJ2-1 TRBV24-1 ATSDLGTSGIL
TRBJ2-1 TRBV14 ASSQGVGSSNEQF
TRBJ2-2 TRBV7-2 ASSLVMGGPGTGELF
TRBJ1-4 TRBV4-1 ASRGTAAEKLF
TRBJ2-2 TRBV5-4 ASSLGSGNTGELF
TRBJ2-7 TRBV20-1 SAPKGSSYEQY
TRBJ2-7 TRBV2 ASTQIWTGVYEQY
TRBJ2-7 TRBV18 ASSPTGGSYEQY
TRBJ2-2 TRBV12-3/TRBV12-4 ASSFVAGRRGTGELF
TRBJ2-5 TRBV5-1 ASSASTGVGETQY
TRBJ2-7 TRBV12-3/TRBV12-4 ASRGDSRGDSYEQY
TRBJ1-4 TRBV20-1 SARDPDSQREKLF
TRBJ2-1 TRBV29-1 SVEQLAAHEQF
TRBJ1-1 TRBV29-1 SVDPRKDISEAF
TRBJ1-1 TRBV6-2/TRBV6-3 ASSYFSTNTEAF
TRBJ2-1 TRBV6-2/TRBV6-3 ASSPRTSSEQF
TRBJ2-7 TRBV7-9 ASSLLSQGRIHEQY
TRBJ2-7 TRBV10-3 AISEQY
TRBJ2-3 TRBV5-1 ASSSGDRGSTDTQY
TRBJ2-7 TRBV27 ASTQWGQGGNSYEQY
TRBJ2-5 TRBV7-2 ASSLVPRAETQY
TRBJ2-2 TRBV11-2 ASSPEQNTGELF
TRBJ2-7 TRBV21-1 ASSARSGDSSYEQY
TRBJ2-7 TRBV12-3/TRBV12-4 ASSFQGYEQY
TRBJ1-2 TRBV15 ATSRDWEMYGYT
TRBJ2-7 TRBV12-3/TRBV12-4 ASSPGQGTTFAYEQY
TRBJ2-1 TRBV11-2 ASSLDVKPEQF